This record concerns one TCR beta chain sequence. TCRdb reprocessed the 5' RACE reads, with one entry per CDR3 protein and no DNA. Its listing shows around 450,000 distinct CDR3 sequences. The length of the CDR3 is 15 residues. Per the germline V gene, CDR1 is MNHEY and CDR2 is SMNVEV (reference sequence). These data come from a study of monozygotic twins with inflammatory bowel disease. The sample comprised blood. The sequence was collected from a human donor with ulcerative colitis or Crohn's disease, or a healthy co-twin of an affected twin (not recorded which). The rearrangement uses TRBV27 and TRBJ2-4. The CDR3 loop reads CASSLTGLAENIQYF.